These 10 T cell receptor beta chains share one sample of origin, sequenced in a study of blood T cells in healthy people across ages. For the second PCR, which ran for about 6 to 11 cycles, a sample-barcoded 5' primer and a J-beta primer mix were used. TCRdb called the 5' RACE reads again in MiXCR, with one record for every CDR3 protein. The sample consists of around 1.5 million distinct CDR3 sequences, around 59% of them appearing once. The material sequenced was blood. Receptors were obtained from a man between 18 and 29 years old in good health.

This chain connects TRBV15 to TRBJ2-5; TRBD2 matches at 8 bases. Germline V CDR1 and CDR2: LNHNV, YYDKDF (reference sequence). J lost 5 bases, V lost 5 bases, and 10 bases had no gene match. The CDR3 runs to 15 residues. CDR3 in amino acids: CATSFQPGLGETQYF. In DNA, the CDR3 is TGTGCCACCAGCTTTCAACCGGGACTAGGGGAGACCCAGTACTTC.

The gene calls are TRBV7-9 and TRBJ2-7; possible D gene TRBD2, 5 bases. Germline V gene data show CDR1 as SEHNR and CDR2 as FQNEAQ (reference sequence). The CDR3 sequence is 11 residues long. The V and J ends lost 5 bases and 10 bases respectively, with 12 bases between them. The CDR3 sequence is CASSVGEIQYF. DNA of the CDR3: TGTGCCAGCAGCGTCGGGGAGATTCAGTACTTC.

The rearrangement uses TRBV9 and TRBJ2-2, with TRBD2 matching over 7 bases. V was pared by 6 bases and J by 2 bases, with 4 bases of the junction left unmatched. Per germline, CDR1 SGDLS and CDR2 YYNGEE. This CDR3 is 14 amino acids long. This CDR3 is CASTTSANTGELFF. CDR3 sequence (DNA): TGTGCCAGCACAACTAGCGCAAACACCGGGGAGCTGTTTTTT. The whole variable domain, filled in from reference TRBV9 and TRBJ2-2, reads DSGVTQTPKHLITATGQRVTLRCSPRSGDLSVYWYQQSLDQGLQFLIQYYNGEERAKGNILERFSAQQFPDLHSELNLSSLELGDSALYFCASTTSANTGELFFGEGSRLTVL.

This chain uses TRBV7-2 with TRBJ2-7; 8 bases are a match to TRBD1. The DNA end is more similar to TRBJ2-5, so the J call may be wrong. The germline V gene has CDR1 SGHTA and CDR2 FQGNSA. The CDR3 covers 14 residues. Here the CDR3 DNA reads TGTGCCAGCAGCTCGGGCAGGGGGCGGGAGACCCAGTACTTC. Translation: CASSSGRGRETQYF.

The genes are TRBV4-2 and TRBJ2-7; the D gene is possibly TRBD2 (5 bases). CDR3 length equals 15 residues. Trimming took 3 bases from V and 1 from J, leaving 13 bases between them. Germline V gene lookup returns CDR1 LGHNA and CDR2 YNFKEQ. In DNA, the CDR3 is TGTGCCAGCAGCCAGGAATGGACGGGGTCCTACGAGCAGTACTTC. Its protein is CASSQEWTGSYEQYF.

The chain uses TRBV7-9 and TRBJ2-7; 8 positions match TRBD1. The CDR3 has 15 residues. The V gene end was trimmed by 6 bases and the J gene end by 3 bases; junction bases not matched to a gene: 10. Per the germline V gene, CDR1 is SEHNR and CDR2 is FQNEAQ (reference sequence). The CDR3 spells CASRPGQGGGYEQYF. CDR3 in DNA: TGTGCCAGCAGACCCGGACAGGGTGGCGGCTACGAGCAGTACTTC.

The V call is TRBV12-3 or TRBV12-4, the J call TRBJ2-1; 10 bases agree with TRBD2. The ends lost 0 bases at V and 8 bases at J; junction bases unmatched: 7. The CDR3 is 16 amino acids. CDR3 sequence (DNA): TGTGCCAGCAGTTTAGCAGGGGCTAGCGGGAGCTATGAGCAGTTCTTC. Translated, it gives CASSLAGASGSYEQFF.

A few counts support this clonotype. This sequence joins TRBV28 and TRBJ1-1; D is possibly TRBD1 (6 bases). The CDR3 loop spans 14 amino acids. Looked up from germline, CDR1 is MDHEN and CDR2 is SYDVKM. The V end lost 10 bases, the J end lost 0 bases, and 15 bases lay between the germline ends. CDR3 residues: CATRTVDLNTEAFF. The DNA of the CDR3 is TGTGCCACCCGGACAGTTGACTTGAACACTGAAGCTTTCTTT.

The rearrangement joins TRBV27 to TRBJ2-1, with 7 bases identical to TRBD1. Trimming cost V 6 bases and J 13 bases; bases outside gene matches: 12. The CDR3 length is 13 residues. From germline, CDR1 is MNHEY and CDR2 SMNVEV (reference sequence). The CDR3 sequence is CASSLGTAQIQFF. The CDR3 DNA follows: TGTGCCAGCAGCCTCGGGACAGCTCAAATCCAGTTCTTC.

This clonotype was counted a few times. The rearrangement joins TRBV20-1 to TRBJ2-7; D possibly corresponds to TRBD1 (6 bases). Trimming stripped 2 bases from V and 3 bases from J, with 17 bases between. Germline V gene sequence: CDR1 DFQATT, CDR2 SNEGSKA (reference sequence). CDR3 length: 15 amino acids. CDR3 residues: CSARSQRDTYYEQYF. For the CDR3, the DNA is TGCAGTGCTAGAAGCCAGAGGGACACCTACTACGAGCAGTACTTC.